The rows below give T cell receptor beta chains drawn from one sample of a study of control samples from healthy donors and cancer patients. Sequencing used immunoSEQ multiplex PCR; TCRdb keeps in-frame clones, though not all of them. The table lists about 140,000 clones, around 90% of them singletons. Specimen: blood. The receptors were sampled from a man aged 25 to 40 in good health. Both conserved end residues are part of each CDR3. D genes are given only for firm matches. Only part of the rows carry a size: once, few, many, or a class if the clone is expanded.

d_gene	v_gene	j_gene	abundance	CDR3nt	CDR3aa
TRBD1	TRBV4-3	TRBJ1-6	NA	TGCGCCAGCAGCGAAGAGACAGGGTTGCGCAATTCACCCCTCCACTTT	CASSEETGLRNSPLHF
TRBD1	TRBV28	TRBJ1-1	NA	TGTGCCAGCAGTTTGCCGCGGGTAAGGACAGGGCTCTTGAACACTGAAGCTTTCTTT	CASSLPRVRTGLLNTEAFF
TRBD1	TRBV28	TRBJ1-2	NA	TGTGCCAGCACCCGGCCGGGGGGAGGGGGCGTATATGGCTACACCTTC	CASTRPGGGGVYGYTF
TRBD1	TRBV24-1	TRBJ2-1	NA	TGTGCCACCAGTGGATTGACAGGGTGGGAATACAATGAGCAGTTCTTC	CATSGLTGWEYNEQFF
NA	TRBV15	TRBJ1-3	NA	TGTGCCACGAGGGACACCGGCAAAAGCTCTGGAAACACCATATATTTT	CATRDTGKSSGNTIYF
NA	TRBV7-9	TRBJ2-1	NA	TGTGCCAGCAGCCCTCCGACAGATCCTAGCTCCTACAATGAGCAGTTCTTC	CASSPPTDPSSYNEQFF
NA	TRBV5-1	TRBJ1-5	NA	TGCGCCAGCAGCCCGGATGGGATAATCAATCAGCCCCAGCATTTT	CASSPDGIINQPQHF
NA	TRBV6-6	TRBJ1-3	NA	TGTGCCAGCAGTTGGACTAGTAGTGGCTCTGGAAACACCATATATTTT	CASSWTSSGSGNTIYF
TRBD1	TRBV28	TRBJ2-3	NA	TGTGCCAGCAGTTACAGGGGGCGGGGCACAGATACGCAGTATTTT	CASSYRGRGTDTQYF
NA	TRBV28	TRBJ1-1	NA	TGTGCCAGCAGTTTCGAGGACACTGAAGCTTTCTTT	CASSFEDTEAFF
NA	TRBV7-2	TRBJ1-4	NA	TGTGCCAGCAGATCCACCGGGACTTTGATTGAAAAACTGTTTTTT	CASRSTGTLIEKLFF
TRBD1	TRBV29-1	TRBJ1-1	NA	TGCAGCTTCCGGGACAGGGGGTCTGAAGCTTTCTTT	CSFRDRGSEAFF
NA	TRBV4-2	TRBJ2-1	NA	TGTGCCAGCAGCCAAGTAGGGTCGCCAGAAGAGTTCTTC	CASSQVGSPEEFF
TRBD1	TRBV5-4	TRBJ2-2	NA	TGTGCCAGCAGCTTGGGTAACAGGGGGAACACCGGGGAGCTGTTTTTT	CASSLGNRGNTGELFF
NA	TRBV4-1	TRBJ1-5	NA	TGCGCCAGCAGCGTGACAGGAGGCCAGCCCCAGCATTTT	CASSVTGGQPQHF
TRBD2	TRBV5-1	TRBJ2-3	few	TGCGCCAGCAGCTCTGGACTAGCGGGATTGGATACGCAGTATTTT	CASSSGLAGLDTQYF
TRBD2	TRBV28	TRBJ2-5	NA	TGTGCCAGCAGTTTATTTGTCCCGGGACTAGAGTACCAAGAGACCCAGTACTTC	CASSLFVPGLEYQETQYF
TRBD1	TRBV7-6	TRBJ1-4	NA	TGTGCCAGCAGATTAAACCCGCAGGGGGCTGACGAAAAACTGTTTTTT	CASRLNPQGADEKLFF
NA	TRBV5-1	TRBJ1-6	NA	TGCGCCAGCAGCTTGGAGTTGGGGGGTTGGGGCAATTCACCCCTCCACTTT	CASSLELGGWGNSPLHF
TRBD2	TRBV5-1	TRBJ2-7	once	TGCGCCAGCAGCCACGGACTAGCGGGAGGATCGTCCTACGAGCAGTACTTC	CASSHGLAGGSSYEQYF
NA	TRBV10-3	TRBJ1-1	NA	TGTGCCATCAGTGAGAACAAATTGGAAGGAGGAGCTTTCTTT	CAISENKLEGGAFF
TRBD1	TRBV28	TRBJ1-2	NA	TGTGCCAGCACAATACCGGGACAGGTCTCGCATGGCTACACCTTC	CASTIPGQVSHGYTF